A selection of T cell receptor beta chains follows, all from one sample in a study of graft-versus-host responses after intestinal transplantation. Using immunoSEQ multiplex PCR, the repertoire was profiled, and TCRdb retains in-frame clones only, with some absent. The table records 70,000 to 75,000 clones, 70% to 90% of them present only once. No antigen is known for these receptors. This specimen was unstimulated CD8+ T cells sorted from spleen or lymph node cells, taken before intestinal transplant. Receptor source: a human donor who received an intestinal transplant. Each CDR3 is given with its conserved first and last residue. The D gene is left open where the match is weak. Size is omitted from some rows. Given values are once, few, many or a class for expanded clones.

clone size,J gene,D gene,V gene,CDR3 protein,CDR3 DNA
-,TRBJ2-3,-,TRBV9,CASSPQRGRGPADTQYF,TGTGCCAGCAGCCCCCAACGTGGGCGGGGGCCCGCAGATACGCAGTATTTT
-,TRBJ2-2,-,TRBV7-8,CASSLRTIGGVRFRTGELFF,TGTGCCAGCAGCTTAAGGACCATTGGAGGGGTTAGATTTAGGACCGGGGAGCTGTTTTTT
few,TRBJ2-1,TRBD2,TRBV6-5,CASRFSGVHNEQFF,TGTGCCAGCAGATTCAGCGGGGTCCACAATGAGCAGTTCTTC
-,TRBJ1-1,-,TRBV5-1,CASSTGGGWTEAFF,TGCGCCAGCAGTACGGGGGGGGGCTGGACTGAAGCTTTCTTT
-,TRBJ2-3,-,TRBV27,CASSLPGSPDTQYF,TGTGCCAGCAGTTTACCGGGAAGTCCGGATACGCAGTATTTT
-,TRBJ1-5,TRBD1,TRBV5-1,CASSLGDSPNQPQHF,TGCGCCAGCAGCTTGGGGGACAGCCCAAATCAGCCCCAGCATTTT
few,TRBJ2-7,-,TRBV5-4,CASSGGIEGYEQYF,TGTGCCAGCAGCGGCGGGATCGAGGGGTACGAGCAGTACTTC
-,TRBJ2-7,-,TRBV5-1,CASSTDSYEQYF,TGCGCCAGCAGCACTGACAGCTACGAGCAGTACTTC
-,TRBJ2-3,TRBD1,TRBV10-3,CAISEFQTGGISDTQYF,TGTGCCATCAGTGAGTTTCAGACAGGGGGCATATCAGATACGCAGTATTTT
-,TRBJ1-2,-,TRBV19,CASSIYSNYGYTF,TGTGCCAGTAGTATTTACTCTAACTATGGCTACACCTTC
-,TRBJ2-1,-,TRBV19,CASSSYNEQFF,TGTGCCAGTAGTTCTTACAATGAGCAGTTCTTC
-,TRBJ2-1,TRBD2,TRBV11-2,CASGTSGSYEQFF,TGTGCCAGCGGGACTAGCGGGAGCTATGAGCAGTTCTTC
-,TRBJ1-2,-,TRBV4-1,CASSQVSRSGIANYGYTF,TGCGCCAGCAGCCAAGTTTCGCGATCAGGGATAGCTAACTATGGCTACACCTTC
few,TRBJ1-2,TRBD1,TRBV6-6,CASILRGQGFVDGYTF,TGTGCCAGCATCCTCCGGGGACAGGGGTTTGTCGATGGCTACACCTTC
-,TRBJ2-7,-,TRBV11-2,CASSPTGGSYEQYF,TGTGCCAGCAGCCCCACCGGAGGATCCTACGAGCAGTACTTC
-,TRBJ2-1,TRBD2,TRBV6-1,CASSELAEYNEQFF,TGTGCCAGCAGTGAACTAGCGGAGTACAATGAGCAGTTCTTC
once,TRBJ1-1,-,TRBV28,CASSLWERDTEAFF,TGTGCCAGCAGTTTATGGGAGCGGGACACTGAAGCTTTCTTT
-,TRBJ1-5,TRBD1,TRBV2,CASSEAGQGYQPQHF,TGTGCCAGCAGTGAAGCCGGACAGGGGTATCAGCCCCAGCATTTT
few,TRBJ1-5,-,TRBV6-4,CAPDSGSRPQHF,TGTGCCCCGGACTCGGGGTCAAGGCCCCAGCATTTT
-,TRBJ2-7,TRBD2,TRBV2,CASTPLQGLASYEQYF,TGTGCCAGCACCCCACTGCAGGGACTAGCGAGCTACGAGCAGTACTTC
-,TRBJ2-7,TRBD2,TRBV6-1,CASSEAPREHHEQYF,TGTGCCAGCAGTGAAGCGCCGCGGGAGCATCACGAGCAGTACTTC
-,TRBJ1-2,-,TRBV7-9,CASSLGGGNGYTF,TGTGCCAGCAGCTTAGGTGGGGGGAATGGCTACACCTTC
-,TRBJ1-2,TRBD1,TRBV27,CASSPLGGGGYGYTF,TGTGCCAGCAGTCCCCTCGGAGGGGGCGGCTATGGCTACACCTTC
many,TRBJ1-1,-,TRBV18,CASSPVGQGTEAFF,TGTGCCAGCTCACCTGTAGGCCAGGGGACTGAAGCTTTCTTT
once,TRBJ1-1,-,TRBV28,CASSFGAIREGGTEAFF,TGTGCCAGCAGCTTTGGGGCCATCAGGGAGGGTGGCACTGAAGCTTTCTTT
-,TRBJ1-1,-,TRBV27,CASSWGGDTEAFF,TGTGCCAGCAGTTGGGGGGGGGACACTGAAGCTTTCTTT
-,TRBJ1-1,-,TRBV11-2,CASSSSPGREAFF,TGTGCCAGCAGCTCCTCCCCTGGGAGGGAAGCTTTCTTT
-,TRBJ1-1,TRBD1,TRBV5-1,CASSFDRGPWEAFF,TGCGCCAGCAGCTTTGACAGGGGGCCTTGGGAAGCTTTCTTT
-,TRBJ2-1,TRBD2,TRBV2,CASRETSGDHEQFF,TGTGCCAGCCGGGAGACTAGCGGGGATCATGAGCAGTTCTTC
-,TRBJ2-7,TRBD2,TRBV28,CASSPFGGRAYEQYF,TGTGCCAGCAGCCCCTTCGGCGGGAGGGCCTACGAGCAGTACTTC
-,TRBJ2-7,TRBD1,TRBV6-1,CASRIDRGTYEQYF,TGTGCCAGCAGGATAGACAGGGGGACGTACGAGCAGTACTTC
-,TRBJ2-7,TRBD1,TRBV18,CASSLDWDRGYEQYF,TGTGCCAGCTCCCTGGACTGGGACAGGGGGTACGAGCAGTACTTC
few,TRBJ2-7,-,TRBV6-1,CASSERTEGSYEQYF,TGTGCCAGCAGTGAACGGACTGAGGGATCCTACGAGCAGTACTTC
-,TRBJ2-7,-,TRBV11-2,CASNGASYEQYF,TGTGCCAGCAACGGAGCCTCCTACGAGCAGTACTTC
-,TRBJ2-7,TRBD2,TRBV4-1,CASSQVSRPSGEREQYF,TGCGCCAGCAGCCAAGTGTCTAGGCCTAGCGGGGAGAGGGAGCAGTACTTC
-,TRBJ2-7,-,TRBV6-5,CASSITGKYEQYF,TGTGCCAGCAGTATTACAGGGAAGTACGAGCAGTACTTC
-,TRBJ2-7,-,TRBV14,CASSQDRQETGSDEQYF,TGTGCCAGCAGCCAAGATCGTCAAGAGACAGGATCGGACGAGCAGTACTTC
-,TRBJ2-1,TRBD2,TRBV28,CASSLGGREQFF,TGTGCCAGCAGTTTGGGCGGGAGGGAGCAGTTCTTC
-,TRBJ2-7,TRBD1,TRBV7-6,CASSAGQGRGSYEQYF,TGTGCCAGCAGCGCCGGACAGGGGCGGGGCTCCTACGAGCAGTACTTC
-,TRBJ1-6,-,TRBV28,CASSSRTVHNSPLHF,TGTGCCAGCAGTTCAAGGACAGTTCATAATTCACCCCTCCACTTT
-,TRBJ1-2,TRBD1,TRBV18,CASSPQGAHGYTF,TGTGCCAGCTCACCGCAGGGGGCCCATGGCTACACCTTC
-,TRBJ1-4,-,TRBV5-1,CASSLGRFATNEKLFF,TGCGCCAGCAGCTTGGGCAGATTTGCAACTAATGAAAAACTGTTTTTT
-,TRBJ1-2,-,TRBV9,CASSVEGSPRGGYGYTF,TGTGCCAGCAGCGTAGAGGGCAGTCCAAGAGGGGGATATGGCTACACCTTC
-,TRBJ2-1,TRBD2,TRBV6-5,CASSYGSGGYNEQFF,TGTGCCAGCAGTTACGGTAGCGGGGGGTACAATGAGCAGTTCTTC
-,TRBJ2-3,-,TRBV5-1,CASSPDRDSTDTQYF,TGCGCCAGCAGCCCCGACAGAGACTCCACAGATACGCAGTATTTT